This T cell receptor (beta chain) emerged from a study of blood T cell repertoires in COVID-19. Study-level information: Material from acute and convalescent COVID-19 was sourced from the United States, Italy and Spain.

V was clipped by 2 bases and J by 2 bases; unmatched bases: 7. Germline V gene data show CDR1 as MNHEY and CDR2 as SMNVEV (reference sequence). The CDR3 totals 17 residues. Per the original methods: Nucleated cell number was recorded as an estimate derived from reference gene primer amplification. Using immunoSEQ multiplex PCR, the repertoire was profiled, and TCRdb retains in-frame clones only, with some absent. V and J calls and clone size come straight from that table; D and trimming were deduced from the DNA. The table shows 50,000 or so clones, with 85% to 90% occurring only once. This rearrangement joins TRBV27 to TRBJ2-1; 9 nucleotides agree with TRBD2. This clonotype was sampled from a human donor in a cohort sampled during active COVID-19. Material: peripheral blood. The CDR3 nucleotides read TGTGCCAGCAGTTTAAGGGTTGCGGGAGGGGCCTACAATGAGCAGTTCTTC. It translates to CASSLRVAGGAYNEQFF.